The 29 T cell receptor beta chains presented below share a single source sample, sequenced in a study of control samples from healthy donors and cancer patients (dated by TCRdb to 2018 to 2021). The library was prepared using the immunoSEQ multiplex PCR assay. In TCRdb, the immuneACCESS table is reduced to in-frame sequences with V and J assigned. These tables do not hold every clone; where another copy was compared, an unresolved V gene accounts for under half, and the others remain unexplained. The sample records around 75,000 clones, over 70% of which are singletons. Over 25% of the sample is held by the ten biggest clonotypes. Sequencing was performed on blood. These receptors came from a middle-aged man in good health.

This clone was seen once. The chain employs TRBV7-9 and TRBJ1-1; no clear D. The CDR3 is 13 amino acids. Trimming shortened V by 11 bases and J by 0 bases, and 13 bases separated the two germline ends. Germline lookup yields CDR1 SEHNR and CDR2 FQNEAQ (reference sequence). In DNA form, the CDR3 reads TGTGCCGGACTGGGCAGGATGAACACTGAAGCTTTCTTT. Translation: CAGLGRMNTEAFF.

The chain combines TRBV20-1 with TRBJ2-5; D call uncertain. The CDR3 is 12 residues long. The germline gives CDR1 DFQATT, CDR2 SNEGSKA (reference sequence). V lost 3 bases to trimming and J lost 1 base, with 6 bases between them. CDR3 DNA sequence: TGCAGTGCTAGTTTCCCCCAAGAGACCCAGTACTTC. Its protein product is CSASFPQETQYF.

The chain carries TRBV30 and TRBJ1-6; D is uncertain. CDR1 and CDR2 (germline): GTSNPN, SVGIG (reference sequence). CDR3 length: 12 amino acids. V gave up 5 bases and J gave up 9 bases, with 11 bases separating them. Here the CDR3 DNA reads TGTGCCTGGTCCAGTTCCCCTTCACCCCTCCACTTT. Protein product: CAWSSSPSPLHF.

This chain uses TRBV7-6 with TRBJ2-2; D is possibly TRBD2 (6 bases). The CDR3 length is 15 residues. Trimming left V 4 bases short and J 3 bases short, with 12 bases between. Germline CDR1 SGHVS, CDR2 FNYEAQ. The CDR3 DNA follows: TGTGCCAGCAGCTCATCTAGCGTTTACACCGGGGAGCTGTTTTTT. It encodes CASSSSSVYTGELFF.

The CDR3 is CASSLVTYNEQFF. The CDR3 bases are TGTGCCAGCTCTTTGGTGACGTACAATGAGCAGTTCTTC. This chain uses TRBV6-6 with TRBJ2-1, with unresolved D. The CDR3 runs to 13 residues. With 8 bases removed from V and 4 bases from J, the gap between germline ends came to 12 bases. The germline CDR1 and CDR2 sequences are MNHNY and SVGAGI (reference sequence).

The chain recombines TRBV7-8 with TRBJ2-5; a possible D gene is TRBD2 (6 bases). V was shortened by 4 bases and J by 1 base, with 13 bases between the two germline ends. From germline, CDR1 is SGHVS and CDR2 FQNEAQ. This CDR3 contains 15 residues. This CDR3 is CASSSEGRTQETQYF. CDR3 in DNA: TGTGCCAGCAGCTCGGAGGGGCGCACCCAAGAGACCCAGTACTTC.

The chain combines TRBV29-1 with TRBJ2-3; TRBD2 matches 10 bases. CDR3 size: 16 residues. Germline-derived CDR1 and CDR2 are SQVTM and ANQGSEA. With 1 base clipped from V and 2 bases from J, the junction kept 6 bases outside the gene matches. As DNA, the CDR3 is TGCAGCGTTGAAGGGGTAGGACTAGCGGCCACAGATACGCAGTATTTT. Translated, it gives CSVEGVGLAATDTQYF.

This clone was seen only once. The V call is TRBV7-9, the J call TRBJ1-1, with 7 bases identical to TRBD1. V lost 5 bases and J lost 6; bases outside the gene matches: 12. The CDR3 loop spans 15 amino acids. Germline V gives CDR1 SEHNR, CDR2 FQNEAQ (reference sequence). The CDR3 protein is CASSGQTGLTSEAFF. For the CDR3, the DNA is TGTGCCAGCAGCGGGCAGACAGGGCTTACCTCTGAAGCTTTCTTT.

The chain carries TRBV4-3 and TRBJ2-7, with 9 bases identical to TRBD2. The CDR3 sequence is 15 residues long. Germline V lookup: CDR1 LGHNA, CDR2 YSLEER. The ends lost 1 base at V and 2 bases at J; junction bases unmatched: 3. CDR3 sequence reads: CASSQVLAGTYEQYF. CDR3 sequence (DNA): TGCGCCAGCAGCCAAGTTCTAGCGGGGACCTACGAGCAGTACTTC.

This chain's CDR3 is CSVEAQRGRKYEQYF. CDR3 coding DNA: TGCAGCGTTGAAGCTCAACGAGGACGGAAATACGAGCAGTACTTC. This chain connects TRBV29-1 to TRBJ2-7; no clear D. The V end lost 1 base, the J end lost 4 bases, and 17 bases lay between the germline ends. Per germline, CDR1 SQVTM and CDR2 ANQGSEA. The CDR3 extends over 15 amino acids.

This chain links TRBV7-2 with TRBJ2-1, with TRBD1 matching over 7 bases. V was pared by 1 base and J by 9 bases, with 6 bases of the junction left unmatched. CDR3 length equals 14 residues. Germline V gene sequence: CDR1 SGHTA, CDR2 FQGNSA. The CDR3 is CASSLVGGAGEQFF. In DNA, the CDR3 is TGTGCCAGCAGCTTAGTAGGGGGCGCCGGTGAGCAGTTCTTC. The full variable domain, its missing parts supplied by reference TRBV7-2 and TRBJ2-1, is GAGVSQSPSNKVTEKGKDVELRCDPISGHTALYWYRQSLGQGLEFLIYFQGNSAPDKSGLPSDRFSAERTGGSVSTLTIQRTQQEDSAVYLCASSLVGGAGEQFFGPGTRLTVL.

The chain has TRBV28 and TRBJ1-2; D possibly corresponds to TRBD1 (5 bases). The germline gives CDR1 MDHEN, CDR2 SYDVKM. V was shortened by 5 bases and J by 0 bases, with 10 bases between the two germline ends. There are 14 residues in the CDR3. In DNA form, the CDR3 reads TGTGCCAGCAGTCACCAGGGAGCTAACTATGGCTACACCTTC. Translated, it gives CASSHQGANYGYTF.

This CDR3 reads CSPRLAGRNEQFF. In nucleotides, the CDR3 is TGCAGCCCCAGGCTAGCGGGTAGGAATGAGCAGTTCTTC. The gene calls are TRBV29-1 and TRBJ2-1, with 8 bases lining up with TRBD2. The length of the CDR3 is 13 residues. CDR1 is SQVTM and CDR2 is ANQGSEA in the germline V gene. V was pared by 8 bases and J by 7 bases, with 10 bases of the junction left unmatched.

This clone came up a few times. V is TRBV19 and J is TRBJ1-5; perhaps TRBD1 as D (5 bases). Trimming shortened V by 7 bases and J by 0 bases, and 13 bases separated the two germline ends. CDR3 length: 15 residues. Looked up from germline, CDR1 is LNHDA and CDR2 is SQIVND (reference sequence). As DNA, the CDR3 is TGTGCCAGTACCAGGGAGGGGACTAGCAATCAGCCCCAGCATTTT. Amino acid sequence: CASTREGTSNQPQHF.

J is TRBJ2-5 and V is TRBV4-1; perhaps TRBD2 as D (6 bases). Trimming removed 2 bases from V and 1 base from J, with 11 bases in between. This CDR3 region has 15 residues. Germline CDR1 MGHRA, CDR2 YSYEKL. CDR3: CASSQIPTSQETQYF. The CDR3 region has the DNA TGCGCCAGCAGCCAAATACCGACTAGCCAAGAGACCCAGTACTTC.

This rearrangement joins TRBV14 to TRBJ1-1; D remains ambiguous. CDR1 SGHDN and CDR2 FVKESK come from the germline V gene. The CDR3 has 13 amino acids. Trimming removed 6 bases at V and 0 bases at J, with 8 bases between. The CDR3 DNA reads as TGTGCCAGCAGACCCACGGTGAACACTGAAGCTTTCTTT. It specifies CASRPTVNTEAFF.

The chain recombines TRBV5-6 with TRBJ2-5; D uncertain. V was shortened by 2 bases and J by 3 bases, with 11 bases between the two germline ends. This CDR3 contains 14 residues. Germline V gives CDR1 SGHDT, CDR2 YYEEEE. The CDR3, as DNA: TGTGCCAGCAGCTTCGCTGGACGGGAAGAGACCCAGTACTTC. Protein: CASSFAGREETQYF.

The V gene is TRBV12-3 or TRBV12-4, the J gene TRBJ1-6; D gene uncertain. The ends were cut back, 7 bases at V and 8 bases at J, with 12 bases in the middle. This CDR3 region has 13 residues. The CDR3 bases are TGTGCCAGCACCACGCATAGGGATTCACCCCTCCACTTT. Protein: CASTTHRDSPLHF.

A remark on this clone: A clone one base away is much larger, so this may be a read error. The CDR3 coding sequence is TGTGCCAGCAGCTACTACGAGCAGTACTTC. Its translation: CASSYYEQYF. This chain joins TRBV11-3 and TRBJ2-7; D is ambiguous. The CDR3 covers 10 residues. Germline loops: CDR1 SGHNT, CDR2 YENEEA. V was cut by 4 bases and J by 3 bases, with 1 base left in between.

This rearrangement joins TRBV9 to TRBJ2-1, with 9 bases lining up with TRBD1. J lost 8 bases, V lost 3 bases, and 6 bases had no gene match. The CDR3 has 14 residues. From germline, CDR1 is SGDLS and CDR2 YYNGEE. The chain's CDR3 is CASSARQGGDEQFF. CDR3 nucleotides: TGTGCCAGCAGCGCCAGACAGGGGGGGGATGAGCAGTTCTTC.

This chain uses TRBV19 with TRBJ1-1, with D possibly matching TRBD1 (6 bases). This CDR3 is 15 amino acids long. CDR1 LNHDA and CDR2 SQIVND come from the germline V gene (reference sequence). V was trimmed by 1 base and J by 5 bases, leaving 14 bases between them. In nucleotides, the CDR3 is TGTGCCAGTAGTATAGGTTTAGGGGGGCTGACTGAAGCTTTCTTT. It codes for CASSIGLGGLTEAFF.

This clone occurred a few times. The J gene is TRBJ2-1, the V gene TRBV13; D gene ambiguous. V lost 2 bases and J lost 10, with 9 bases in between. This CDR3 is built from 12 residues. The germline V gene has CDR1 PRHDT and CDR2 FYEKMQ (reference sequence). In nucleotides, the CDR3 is TGTGCCAGCAGCTTACGGGCCGCGGAGCAGTTCTTC. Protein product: CASSLRAAEQFF.

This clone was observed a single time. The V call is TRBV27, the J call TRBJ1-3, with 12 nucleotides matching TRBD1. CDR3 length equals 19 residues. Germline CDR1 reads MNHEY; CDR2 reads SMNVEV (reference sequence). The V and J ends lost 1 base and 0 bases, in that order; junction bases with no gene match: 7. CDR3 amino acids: CASSLLGQGALLSGNTIYF. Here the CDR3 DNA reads TGTGCCAGCAGTTTATTGGGACAGGGGGCGCTTCTCTCTGGAAACACCATATATTTT.

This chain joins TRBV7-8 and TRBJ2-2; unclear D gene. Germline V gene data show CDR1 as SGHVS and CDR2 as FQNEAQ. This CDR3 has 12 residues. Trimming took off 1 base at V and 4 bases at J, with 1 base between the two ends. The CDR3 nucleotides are TGTGCCAGCAGCTTAGGCACCGGGGAGCTGTTTTTT. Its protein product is CASSLGTGELFF.

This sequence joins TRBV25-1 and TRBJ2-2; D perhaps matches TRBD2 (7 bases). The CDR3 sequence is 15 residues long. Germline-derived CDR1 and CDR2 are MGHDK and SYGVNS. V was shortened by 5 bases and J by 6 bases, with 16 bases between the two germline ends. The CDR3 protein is CASSPETGGSGELFF. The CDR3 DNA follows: TGTGCCAGCAGTCCGGAAACGGGGGGCTCCGGGGAGCTGTTTTTT.

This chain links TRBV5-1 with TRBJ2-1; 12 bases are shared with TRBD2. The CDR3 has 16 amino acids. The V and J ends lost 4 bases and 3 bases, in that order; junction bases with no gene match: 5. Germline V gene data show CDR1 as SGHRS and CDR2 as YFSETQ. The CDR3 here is CASSASGGAIYNEQFF. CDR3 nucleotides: TGCGCCAGCAGCGCTAGCGGGGGGGCGATCTACAATGAGCAGTTCTTC. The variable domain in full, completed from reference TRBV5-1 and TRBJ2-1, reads KAGVTQTPRYLIKTRGQQVTLSCSPISGHRSVSWYQQTPGQGLQFLFEYFSETQRNKGNFPGRFSGRQFSNSRSEMNVSTLELGDSALYLCASSASGGAIYNEQFFGPGTRLTVL.

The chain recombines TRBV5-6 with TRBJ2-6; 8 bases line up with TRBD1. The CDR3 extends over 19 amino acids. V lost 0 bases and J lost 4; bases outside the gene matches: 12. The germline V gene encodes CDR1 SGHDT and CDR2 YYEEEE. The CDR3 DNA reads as TGTGCCAGCAGCTTGGAGGGCGGCAGGGGGCGGGCCGGGGCCAACGTCCTGACTTTC. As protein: CASSLEGGRGRAGANVLTF.

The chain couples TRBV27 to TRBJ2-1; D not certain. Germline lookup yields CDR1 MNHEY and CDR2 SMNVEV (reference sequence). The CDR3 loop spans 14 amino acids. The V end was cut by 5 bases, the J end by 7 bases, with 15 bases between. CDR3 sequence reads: CASSGETVRNEQFF. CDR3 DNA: TGTGCCAGCAGTGGGGAAACAGTACGTAATGAGCAGTTCTTC.

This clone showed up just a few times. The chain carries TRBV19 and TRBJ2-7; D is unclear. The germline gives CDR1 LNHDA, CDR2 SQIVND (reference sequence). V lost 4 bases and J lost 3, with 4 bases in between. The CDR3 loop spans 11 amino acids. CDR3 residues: CASSNYYEQYF. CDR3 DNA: TGTGCCAGTAGTAATTACTACGAGCAGTACTTC.